This T cell receptor beta chain was observed in a study of cytomegalovirus exposure and HLA in healthy donors. Study overall: Early released data comprised tens of millions of unique TCRs from HLA-typed donors. Regarding the study as a whole: Later analysis found that TCR beta chains associated with HLA were more clonally expanded than other, equally common chains.

Details on this clone: Its antigen is currently unknown.

Researchers ran the PCR with 60 Vbeta and 13 Jbeta primers. Repertoires were generated with immunoSEQ multiplex PCR, while TCRdb's copy carries only in-frame clones and drops some. Here the sample spans about 130,000 clones, around 77% being singletons. The CDR3 is made up of 17 amino acids. The V gene end was trimmed by 4 bases and the J gene end by 0 bases; junction bases not matched to a gene: 4. Per germline, CDR1 SGHRS and CDR2 YFSETQ. The source material was PBMCs. This sequence was found in a man younger than 45 in good health and CMV-seronegative. This rearrangement joins TRBV5-1 to TRBJ2-3; the match to TRBD2 covers 14 bases. The CDR3 region is CASSTGTSGGSTDTQYF. The CDR3 coding sequence is TGCGCCAGCAGCACAGGGACTAGCGGGGGCAGCACAGATACGCAGTATTTT.